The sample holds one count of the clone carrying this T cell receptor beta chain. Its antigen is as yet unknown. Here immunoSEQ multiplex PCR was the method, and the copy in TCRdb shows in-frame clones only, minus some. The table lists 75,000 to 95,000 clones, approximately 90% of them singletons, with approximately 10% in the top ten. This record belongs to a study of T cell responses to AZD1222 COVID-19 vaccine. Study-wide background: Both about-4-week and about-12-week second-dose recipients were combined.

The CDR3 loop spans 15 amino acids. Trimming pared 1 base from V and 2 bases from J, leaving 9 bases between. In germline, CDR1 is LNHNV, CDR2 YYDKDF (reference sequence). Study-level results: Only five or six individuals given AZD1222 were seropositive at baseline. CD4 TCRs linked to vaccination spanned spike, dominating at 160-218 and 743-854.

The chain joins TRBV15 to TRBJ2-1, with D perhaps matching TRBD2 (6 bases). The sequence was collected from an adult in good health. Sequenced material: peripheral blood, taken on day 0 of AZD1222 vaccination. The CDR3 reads CATSRGAGTYNEQFF. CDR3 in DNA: TGTGCCACCAGCAGAGGGGCGGGGACCTACAATGAGCAGTTCTTC.